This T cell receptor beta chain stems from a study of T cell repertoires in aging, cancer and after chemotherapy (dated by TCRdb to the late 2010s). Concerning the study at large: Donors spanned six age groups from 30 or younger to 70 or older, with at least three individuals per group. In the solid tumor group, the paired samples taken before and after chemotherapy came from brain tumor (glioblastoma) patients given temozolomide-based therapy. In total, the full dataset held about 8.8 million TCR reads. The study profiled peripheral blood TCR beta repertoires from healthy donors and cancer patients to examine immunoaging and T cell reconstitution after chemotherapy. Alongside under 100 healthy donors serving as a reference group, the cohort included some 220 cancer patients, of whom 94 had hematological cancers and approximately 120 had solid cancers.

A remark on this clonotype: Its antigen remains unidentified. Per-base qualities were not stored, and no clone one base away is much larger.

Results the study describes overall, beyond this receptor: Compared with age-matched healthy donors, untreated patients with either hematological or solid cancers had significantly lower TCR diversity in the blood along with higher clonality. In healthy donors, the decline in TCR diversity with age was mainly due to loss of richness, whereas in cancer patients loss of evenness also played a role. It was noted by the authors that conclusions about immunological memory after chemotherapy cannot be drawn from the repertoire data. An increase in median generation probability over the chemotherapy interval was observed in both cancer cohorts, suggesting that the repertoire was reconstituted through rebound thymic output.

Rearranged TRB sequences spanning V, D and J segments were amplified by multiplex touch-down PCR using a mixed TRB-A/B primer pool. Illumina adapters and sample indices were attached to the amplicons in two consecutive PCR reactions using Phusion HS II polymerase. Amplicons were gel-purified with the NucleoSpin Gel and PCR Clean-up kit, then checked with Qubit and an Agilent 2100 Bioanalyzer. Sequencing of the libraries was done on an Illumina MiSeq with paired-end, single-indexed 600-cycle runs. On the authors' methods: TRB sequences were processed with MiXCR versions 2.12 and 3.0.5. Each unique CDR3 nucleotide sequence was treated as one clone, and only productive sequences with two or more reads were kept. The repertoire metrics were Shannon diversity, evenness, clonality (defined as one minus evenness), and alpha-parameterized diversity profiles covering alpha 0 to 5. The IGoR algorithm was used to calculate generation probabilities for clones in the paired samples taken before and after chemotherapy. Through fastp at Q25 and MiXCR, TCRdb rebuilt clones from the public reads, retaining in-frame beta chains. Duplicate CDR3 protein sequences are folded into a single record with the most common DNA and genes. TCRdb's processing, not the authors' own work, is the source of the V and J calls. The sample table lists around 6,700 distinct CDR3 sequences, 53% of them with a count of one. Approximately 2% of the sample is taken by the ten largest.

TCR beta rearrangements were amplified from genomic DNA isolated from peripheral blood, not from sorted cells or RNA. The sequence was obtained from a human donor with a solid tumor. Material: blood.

The DNA sequence is as follows: TGTGCCAGCAGTTTCGGGGACAGGGGTGCTGGAAATTCACCCCTCCACTTT. It translates to CASSFGDRGAGNSPLHF. This chain is built from TRBV28 and TRBJ1-6, with 10 bases aligning to TRBD1. Counted from cysteine to phenylalanine, this CDR3 has 17 amino acids. The read is trimmed to its CDR3 DNA, 51 bases read in frame from base 1. Taken from the germline V gene, the CDR1 and CDR2 loops are MDHEN and SYDVKM. V trim: 3 bases; J trim: 7 bases; unmatched bases: 9.